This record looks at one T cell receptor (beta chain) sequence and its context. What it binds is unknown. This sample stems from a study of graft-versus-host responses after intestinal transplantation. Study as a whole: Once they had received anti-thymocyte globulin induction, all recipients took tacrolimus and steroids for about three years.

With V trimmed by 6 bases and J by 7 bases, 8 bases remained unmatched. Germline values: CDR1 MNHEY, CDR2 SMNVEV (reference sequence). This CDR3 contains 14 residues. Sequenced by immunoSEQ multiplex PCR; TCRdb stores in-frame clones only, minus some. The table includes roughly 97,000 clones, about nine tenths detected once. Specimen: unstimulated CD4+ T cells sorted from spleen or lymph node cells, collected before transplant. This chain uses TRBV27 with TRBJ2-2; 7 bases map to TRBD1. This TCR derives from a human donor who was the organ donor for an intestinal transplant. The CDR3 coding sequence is TGTGCCAGCAGAATGATTGCAGGGGGCGGGGAGCTGTTTTTT. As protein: CASRMIAGGGELFF.